This is a list of T cell receptor beta chains from one sample in a study of blood T cell repertoires in COVID-19. Libraries were prepared by immunoSEQ multiplex PCR; TCRdb keeps only in-frame clonotypes and omits some of them. The sample has about 270,000 clones, approximately 90% seen once. What was sequenced was PBMCs or T cells enriched from blood (not recorded which). Receptor source: a woman in her 30s with acute COVID-19. Both conserved end residues are part of each CDR3. A D gene is named only where the DNA matches it firmly. A row's size may be missing; if present it is once, few, many or a size class.

V gene,D gene,J gene,CDR3 length,clone size,CDR3 DNA,CDR3 protein
TRBV5-1,TRBD1,TRBJ2-1,16,-,TGCGCCAGCAGCCGCATGGGACAGGGTACCTACAATGAGCAGTTCTTC,CASSRMGQGTYNEQFF
TRBV30,TRBD1,TRBJ1-5,14,-,TGTGCCTGGAGTGGGGGACAGGGGGGTCAGCCCCAGCATTTT,CAWSGGQGGQPQHF
TRBV6-6,-,TRBJ1-1,15,once,TGTGCCAGCAGTTACCCACAGGGCTCGAACACTGAAGCTTTCTTT,CASSYPQGSNTEAFF
TRBV3-1/TRBV3-2,TRBD1,TRBJ1-5,15,-,TGTGCCAGCAGCCTCGGGACAGGGAGCAATCAGCCCCAGCATTTT,CASSLGTGSNQPQHF
TRBV4-1,-,TRBJ1-2,15,-,TGCGCCAGCAGCCAGCTTGGCCAGGCTAACTATGGCTACACCTTC,CASSQLGQANYGYTF
TRBV15,TRBD2,TRBJ2-2,16,once,TGTGCCACCAGCAGCCCGGGACTAGCCCACACCGGGGAGCTGTTTTTT,CATSSPGLAHTGELFF
TRBV11-2,TRBD1,TRBJ2-1,17,-,TGTGCCAGCAGCTTATTTCAGGGGGCGAGTTCCTACAATGAGCAGTTCTTC,CASSLFQGASSYNEQFF
TRBV7-2,TRBD2,TRBJ2-1,16,once,TGTGCCAGCCGGCCGGGGGGCGGGAGGGCAGGGAATGAGCAGTTCTTC,CASRPGGGRAGNEQFF
TRBV7-2,-,TRBJ2-2,14,-,TGTGCCAGCAGCTTAAGACAGAACACCGGGGAGCTGTTTTTT,CASSLRQNTGELFF
TRBV28,TRBD2,TRBJ2-7,14,-,TGTGCCAGCAGTTTGTTAAGCGGGACTAACGAGCAGTACTTC,CASSLLSGTNEQYF
TRBV5-6,TRBD1,TRBJ1-6,16,once,TGTGCCAGCAGCTTGGGTACAGGGGCTGGGAATTCACCCCTCCACTTT,CASSLGTGAGNSPLHF
TRBV2,-,TRBJ2-3,11,-,TGTGCCAGCAGTCACACAGATACGCAGTATTTT,CASSHTDTQYF
TRBV7-6,TRBD2,TRBJ2-3,14,few,TGTGCCAGCAGCGATACTAGCGACACAGATACGCAGTATTTT,CASSDTSDTDTQYF
TRBV7-3,TRBD2,TRBJ2-1,11,-,TGTGCCAGCAGCTCCGGGACTAGTTTGTTCTTC,CASSSGTSLFF
TRBV14,TRBD1,TRBJ1-1,15,-,TGTGCCAGCAGCCCAGGACAGGGGAGGAACACTGAAGCTTTCTTT,CASSPGQGRNTEAFF
TRBV2,TRBD2,TRBJ2-2,15,-,TGTGCCAGCAGTAGGGCGGGAGCAGGGACCGGGGAGCTGTTTTTT,CASSRAGAGTGELFF
TRBV18,TRBD1,TRBJ2-5,14,-,TGTGCCAGCTCACCCGGACAGGTACAAGAGACCCAGTACTTC,CASSPGQVQETQYF
TRBV12-3/TRBV12-4,-,TRBJ2-2,13,once,TGTGCCAGCAGTTTATTGGGCATCGGGGAGCTGTTTTTT,CASSLLGIGELFF
TRBV6-6,TRBD1,TRBJ1-2,15,-,TGTGCCAGCAGTTACTCATGGGGACAGGAGGATGGCTACACCTTC,CASSYSWGQEDGYTF
TRBV7-3,TRBD2,TRBJ2-7,15,-,TGTGCCAGCAGCTTAACGCGGGAGGGCCGTTACGAGCAGTACTTC,CASSLTREGRYEQYF
TRBV9,-,TRBJ2-2,14,-,TGTGCCAGCAGCCTAACCGAGTACACCGGGGAGCTGTTTTTT,CASSLTEYTGELFF
TRBV19,TRBD1,TRBJ1-2,17,-,TGTGCCAGTAGTATCGCCGGGGACAGGATAAAGAGCTATGGCTACACCTTC,CASSIAGDRIKSYGYTF
TRBV19,TRBD1,TRBJ1-5,16,-,TGTGCCAGTTTTCCCGGGACAGGCCTTAACAATCAGCCCCAGCATTTT,CASFPGTGLNNQPQHF
TRBV28,-,TRBJ2-3,15,-,TGTGCCAGCAGTTGGGCGGGGCGGAGCACAGATACGCAGTATTTT,CASSWAGRSTDTQYF
TRBV27,-,TRBJ1-2,15,-,TGTGCCAGCAGTCCCGCGGGCCTCGCAACCTATGGCTACACCTTC,CASSPAGLATYGYTF
TRBV6-6,-,TRBJ1-5,16,-,TGTGCCAGCAGTTACGAGGGGACACATAGCAATCAGCCCCAGCATTTT,CASSYEGTHSNQPQHF
TRBV28,TRBD1,TRBJ2-7,14,-,TGTGCCAGCAGTTTTACGCCGACAGGGGAACAGCAGTACTTC,CASSFTPTGEQQYF
TRBV30,-,TRBJ2-3,13,-,TGTGCCTGGGCCCTAGCAGGCACAGATACGCAGTATTTT,CAWALAGTDTQYF
TRBV7-9,-,TRBJ1-2,12,-,TGTGCCAGCAGCTTAAGTCGGGTTGGCTACACCTTC,CASSLSRVGYTF
TRBV7-2,-,TRBJ1-1,16,-,TGTGCCAGCAGCTTAGGTCAGGTCACGGTGAACACTGAAGCTTTCTTT,CASSLGQVTVNTEAFF
TRBV3-1/TRBV3-2,TRBD2,TRBJ2-1,15,-,TGTGCCAGCAGCCTGGGCACTAGCGGGAAAAATGAGCAGTTCTTC,CASSLGTSGKNEQFF
TRBV27,-,TRBJ2-4,11,-,TGTGCCAGCAGTTCAAGAACTCTTCAGTACTTC,CASSSRTLQYF
TRBV28,-,TRBJ2-1,11,-,TGTGCCACCTTATCCTACAATGAGCAGTTCTTC,CATLSYNEQFF
TRBV9,TRBD2,TRBJ2-1,15,-,TGTGCCAGCAGCTCGGGGGGGTCTATTAACAATGAGCAGTTCTTC,CASSSGGSINNEQFF
TRBV5-1,-,TRBJ2-3,16,-,TGCGCCAGCAGCTTGGAACCGGGAGCTGGGACAGATACGCAGTATTTT,CASSLEPGAGTDTQYF
TRBV3-1/TRBV3-2,TRBD1,TRBJ1-4,15,-,TGTGCCAGCAGCCAGGACAGGGTTCCTAATGAAAAACTGTTTTTT,CASSQDRVPNEKLFF
TRBV29-1,-,TRBJ2-2,15,-,TGCAGCGTTGAACGGGTCACACGGAACACCGGGGAGCTGTTTTTT,CSVERVTRNTGELFF
TRBV7-2,-,TRBJ1-6,18,-,TGTGCCAGCAGCTTACTCCTACCCCGAAGCTCCTATAATTCACCCCTCCACTTT,CASSLLLPRSSYNSPLHF
TRBV5-1,-,TRBJ1-1,14,once,TGCGCCAGCAGCTTGGACAGTTTGGGTCGTCGGGCTTTCTTT,CASSLDSLGRRAFF
TRBV7-9,TRBD1,TRBJ1-2,15,-,TGTGCCAGCAGCCCCGGGACAGAGAGACTCTATGGCTACACCTTC,CASSPGTERLYGYTF
TRBV11-2,TRBD2,TRBJ2-7,13,once,TGTGCCAGCAGCTTAGTACTAGCGGGCGAGCAGTACTTC,CASSLVLAGEQYF
TRBV6-5,-,TRBJ1-2,13,few,TGTGCCAGCAGCAACGGGTACAAGAATGGCTACACCTTC,CASSNGYKNGYTF
TRBV7-3,TRBD2,TRBJ2-1,15,-,TGTGCCAGCAGTTTTGGCGGGAGTGGCAACAATGAGCAGTTCTTC,CASSFGGSGNNEQFF
TRBV19,-,TRBJ1-3,13,-,TGTGCCAGTACCGGCTCAGGGGGAAACACCATATATTTT,CASTGSGGNTIYF
TRBV10-3,-,TRBJ2-5,12,-,TGTGCCATCAGTACAGGGTACGAGACCCAGTACTTC,CAISTGYETQYF
TRBV2,-,TRBJ1-1,13,-,TGTGCCAGCAAACCATTTCGGGACACTGAAGCTTTCTTT,CASKPFRDTEAFF
TRBV28,TRBD1,TRBJ2-1,15,-,TGTGCCAGCACCAGGGACAGGGCATCTTACAATGAGCAGTTCTTC,CASTRDRASYNEQFF
TRBV6-2/TRBV6-3,TRBD1,TRBJ1-5,15,-,TGTGCCAGCAGTTACTCCGGACAGGGGGATCAGCCCCAGCATTTT,CASSYSGQGDQPQHF
TRBV19,TRBD2,TRBJ2-5,13,once,TGTGCCACTAGCGGGAGGCCGGGAGAGACCCAGTACTTC,CATSGRPGETQYF
TRBV5-1,TRBD2,TRBJ2-1,15,-,TGCGCCAGCAGCCCTGTAGCGGGGGGGGAGAATGAGCAGTTCTTC,CASSPVAGGENEQFF
TRBV29-1,TRBD2,TRBJ2-1,13,-,TGCAGCGAGAGACTAGCGGGAGCCAATGAGCAGTTCTTC,CSERLAGANEQFF
TRBV7-8,-,TRBJ2-5,15,-,TGTGCCAGCAGCTTAGTGGAGGGGGCTGGTGAGACCCAGTACTTC,CASSLVEGAGETQYF
TRBV28,-,TRBJ1-3,14,few,TGTGCCAGTTACGCGCAGGGGTCCGGAAACACCATATATTTT,CASYAQGSGNTIYF
TRBV28,-,TRBJ2-7,14,-,TGTGCCAGCAGCGGACATTGGAGCTCCTACGAGCAGTACTTC,CASSGHWSSYEQYF
TRBV2,TRBD1,TRBJ1-1,15,-,TGTGCCAGCAGCTCGAGGACAGGGCTGAACACTGAAGCTTTCTTT,CASSSRTGLNTEAFF
TRBV6-1,-,TRBJ2-7,15,-,TGTGCCAGCAGTGAAGCTTCGGTTTTTTCCGACGAGCAGTACTTC,CASSEASVFSDEQYF
TRBV18,-,TRBJ2-7,14,-,TGTGCCAGCTCATCCACGTACAGGGAATACGAGCAGTACTTC,CASSSTYREYEQYF
TRBV4-3,TRBD2,TRBJ2-1,19,once,TGCGCCAGCAGCCAGTCCCCGGGACTAGCGGGAGGTGGGTACAATGAGCAGTTCTTC,CASSQSPGLAGGGYNEQFF
TRBV6-5,-,TRBJ2-7,14,-,TGTGCCAGCATTCGGGGGACGAGCTCCTACGAGCAGTACTTC,CASIRGTSSYEQYF
TRBV19,-,TRBJ1-5,19,-,TGTGCCAGTAGTGGATCGACAGGATCCTCTTTCTATAGCAATCAGCCCCAGCATTTT,CASSGSTGSSFYSNQPQHF